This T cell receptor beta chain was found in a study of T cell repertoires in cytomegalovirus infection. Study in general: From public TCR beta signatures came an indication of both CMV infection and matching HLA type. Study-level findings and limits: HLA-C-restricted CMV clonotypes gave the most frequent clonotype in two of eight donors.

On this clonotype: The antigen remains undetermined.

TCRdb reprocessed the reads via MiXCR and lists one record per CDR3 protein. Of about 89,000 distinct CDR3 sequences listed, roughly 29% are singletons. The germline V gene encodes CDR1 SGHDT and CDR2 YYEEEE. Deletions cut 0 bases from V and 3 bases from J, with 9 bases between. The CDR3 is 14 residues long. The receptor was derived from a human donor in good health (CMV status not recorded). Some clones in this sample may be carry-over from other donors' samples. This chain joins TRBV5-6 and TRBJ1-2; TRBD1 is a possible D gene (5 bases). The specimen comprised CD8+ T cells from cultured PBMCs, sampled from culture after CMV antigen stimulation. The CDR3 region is CASSLGDSDYGYTF. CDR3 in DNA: TGTGCCAGCAGCTTGGGAGACAGTGACTATGGCTACACCTTC.